These 3 T cell receptor beta chains came from one sample sequenced in a study of T cells in tumors and immune-related adverse events. Some clones are missing from TCRdb's copy, which holds only in-frame ones; the method was immunoSEQ multiplex PCR. The table has thousands of clones, 65% seen once; the top ten hold less than 6.5%. The sequences come from gut tissue, collected from a patient treated with anti-PD-1 therapy. All receptors come from a female donor with metastatic renal cell carcinoma.

J is TRBJ2-7 and V is TRBV4-1; D remains unclear. The V gene's germline CDR1 is MGHRA and CDR2 YSYEKL. The CDR3 totals 14 residues. V lost 0 bases and J lost 8, with 14 bases in between. The CDR3 bases are TGCGCCAGCAGCCAAGATTCCGGACGGAGACAGCAGTACTTC. Translating gives CASSQDSGRRQQYF.

The J gene is TRBJ1-2, the V gene TRBV28; TRBD1 is a possible D gene (5 bases). The CDR3 runs 15 residues. Germline V gene sequence: CDR1 MDHEN, CDR2 SYDVKM. The V gene lost 4 bases and the J gene lost 8 bases, with 20 bases spanning the gap. The CDR3 loop reads CASSSSWGYRGGYTF. The DNA of the CDR3 is TGTGCCAGCAGTTCCTCCTGGGGGTACCGGGGCGGCTACACCTTC.

V usage is TRBV30 and J usage is TRBJ1-2; possibly TRBD1 for D (5 bases). CDR1 is GTSNPN and CDR2 is SVGIG in the germline V gene (reference sequence). Trimming removed 0 bases at V and 2 bases at J, with 10 bases between. The CDR3 totals 14 residues. DNA of the CDR3: TGTGCCTGGAGTGTACTGGGGGTAAACTATGGCTACACCTTC. It codes for CAWSVLGVNYGYTF.